A selection of T cell receptor beta chains follows, all from one sample in a study of graft-versus-host responses after intestinal transplantation. This table comes from immunoSEQ multiplex PCR, and its TCRdb copy is limited to in-frame clones, with some not included. Seen here are under 6,000 clones, 27% observed once, and the top ten hold under 30%. The input for sequencing was alloreactive CD8+ T cells from a mixed lymphocyte reaction culture, taken before transplantation. The receptors here all came from a human patient who was an organ donor for intestinal transplantation. The CDR3 runs from the conserved cysteine through the conserved F or W. The order of the fields is V gene, D gene, clone size, J gene, CDR3 protein, CDR3 DNA. A D gene is named only where the DNA matches it firmly. Size values are once, few and many counts, or a class for expanded clones, and some rows have none.

>TRBV15|.|few|TRBJ2-1
CATSRGVSGFGNEQFF
TGTGCCACCAGCAGAGGTGTATCGGGTTTCGGGAATGAGCAGTTCTTC
>TRBV5-1|TRBD2|few|TRBJ2-1
CASSLPTRLAGGQYNEQFF
TGCGCCAGCAGCTTGCCCACAAGACTAGCGGGGGGGCAGTACAATGAGCAGTTCTTC
>TRBV9|TRBD1|.|TRBJ2-2
CASSEGTGGMAGELFF
TGTGCCAGCAGCGAGGGGACAGGGGGCATGGCCGGGGAGCTGTTTTTT
>TRBV11-2|.|few|TRBJ1-1
CASSSNSRWTEAFF
TGTGCCAGCAGTTCTAATTCCCGGTGGACTGAAGCTTTCTTT
>TRBV7-2|.|.|TRBJ2-1
CASSPDTNEQFF
TGTGCCAGCAGCCCAGACACGAATGAGCAGTTCTTC
>TRBV9|.|few|TRBJ1-6
CASSSGPYNSPLHF
TGTGCCAGCAGTTCAGGGCCTTATAATTCACCCCTCCACTTT
>TRBV27|.|.|TRBJ1-3
CASSLTRGRGNTIYF
TGTGCCAGCAGCCTGACACGGGGTCGAGGAAACACCATATATTTT
>TRBV19|TRBD1|.|TRBJ1-2
CASSMWTGFYGYTF
TGTGCCAGTAGTATGTGGACAGGATTCTATGGCTACACCTTC
>TRBV6-5|.|medium-sized|TRBJ2-1
CASSFTATYNEQFF
TGTGCCAGCAGTTTTACAGCTACCTACAATGAGCAGTTCTTC
>TRBV19|TRBD1|many|TRBJ2-2
CASSTGGAAGELFF
TGTGCCAGTAGTACAGGGGGCGCAGCCGGGGAGCTGTTTTTT
>TRBV28|.|.|TRBJ2-2
CASSLLSGTNTGELFF
TGTGCCAGCAGTTTATTAAGCGGAACGAACACCGGGGAGCTGTTTTTT
>TRBV4-3|TRBD1|.|TRBJ2-2
CASSQDWDRNTGELFF
TGCGCCAGCAGCCAAGATTGGGACAGAAACACCGGGGAGCTGTTTTTT
>TRBV7-2|TRBD1|medium-sized|TRBJ1-5
CASRGDRAGQPQHF
TGTGCCAGCAGAGGTGACAGGGCGGGCCAGCCCCAGCATTTT
>TRBV4-3|TRBD2|medium-sized|TRBJ2-1
CASSQVPLGGYNEQFF
TGCGCCAGCAGCCAGGTCCCCCTGGGGGGGTACAATGAGCAGTTCTTC
>TRBV2|TRBD2|.|TRBJ2-3
CASRVGTSGGVVDTQYF
TGTGCCAGCAGGGTCGGGACTAGCGGGGGGGTGGTGGATACGCAGTATTTT
>TRBV28|TRBD1|.|TRBJ2-3
CASSWPGGHTDTQYF
TGTGCCAGCAGTTGGCCAGGGGGACACACAGATACGCAGTATTTT
>TRBV28|TRBD1|few|TRBJ1-4
CASSPWTGPHEKLFF
TGTGCCAGCAGTCCTTGGACAGGGCCCCATGAAAAACTGTTTTTT
>TRBV27|.|few|TRBJ1-1
CASSSQGITEAFF
TGTGCCAGCAGTTCGCAGGGGATCACTGAAGCTTTCTTT
>TRBV6-4|.|.|TRBJ2-2
CASSDSPGTGELFF
TGTGCCAGCAGTGACTCCCCGGGCACCGGGGAGCTGTTTTTT
>TRBV13|.|few|TRBJ2-1
CASSLEGGQPSYNEQFF
TGTGCCAGCAGCTTAGAGGGTGGACAGCCGTCCTACAATGAGCAGTTCTTC
>TRBV10-1|TRBD1|.|TRBJ1-5
CASRNYRGHQPQHF
TGCGCCAGCAGAAACTACAGGGGCCATCAGCCCCAGCATTTT
>TRBV23-1|.|few|TRBJ2-3
CASSQSEGTSTDTQYF
TGCGCCAGCAGTCAATCAGAGGGAACTAGCACAGATACGCAGTATTTT
>TRBV7-6|.|.|TRBJ1-1
CASSLGHPDEAFF
TGTGCCAGCAGCTTAGGGCACCCAGATGAAGCTTTCTTT
>TRBV4-3|.|few|TRBJ2-1
CASSQDQVTGPYNEQFF
TGCGCCAGCAGCCAAGATCAAGTCACAGGCCCCTACAATGAGCAGTTCTTC
>TRBV7-6|.|medium-sized|TRBJ1-3
CASSLVRGTSSGNTIYF
TGTGCCAGCAGCTTGGTACGGGGGACGAGCTCTGGAAACACCATATATTTT
>TRBV10-3|.|.|TRBJ1-1
CASSTWAGVNTEAFF
TGTGCCAGCAGTACTTGGGCAGGTGTGAACACTGAAGCTTTCTTT
>TRBV28|TRBD2|few|TRBJ2-1
CASTLLTSGGVDEQFF
TGTGCCAGCACCCTCCTCACTAGCGGGGGGGTCGATGAGCAGTTCTTC
>TRBV6-5|TRBD2|.|TRBJ2-3
CASSGGPLSTDTQYF
TGTGCCAGTAGCGGGGGCCCACTATCCACAGATACGCAGTATTTT
>TRBV5-1|.|.|TRBJ2-1
CASSLGSSYNEQFF
TGCGCCAGCAGCTTGGGGAGCTCCTACAATGAGCAGTTCTTC
>TRBV13|.|.|TRBJ1-1
CASSLRTFMNTEAFF
TGTGCCAGCAGTCTTAGGACATTCATGAACACTGAAGCTTTCTTT
>TRBV7-9|.|.|TRBJ2-1
CASSLGTPPGFF
TGTGCCAGCAGCTTAGGGACACCCCCGGGGTTCTTC
>TRBV4-1|.|.|TRBJ1-1
CASSRRPFPRGTEAFF
TGCGCCAGCAGCCGCCGACCGTTCCCGAGAGGGACTGAAGCTTTCTTT
>TRBV5-1|TRBD2|.|TRBJ2-1
CASSFASGGASYNEQFF
TGCGCCAGCAGCTTTGCTAGCGGGGGGGCCTCCTACAATGAGCAGTTCTTC
>TRBV27|TRBD1|.|TRBJ2-1
CASSWDRGNEQFF
TGTGCCAGCAGTTGGGACAGGGGAAATGAGCAGTTCTTC
>TRBV2|TRBD1|medium-sized|TRBJ1-2
CASSSPTEDRVDYGYTF
TGTGCCAGCTCCTCCCCTACGGAGGACAGGGTGGACTATGGCTACACCTTC
>TRBV9|TRBD1|few|TRBJ1-1
CASSAWTGDERAFF
TGTGCCAGCAGCGCCTGGACAGGGGACGAGAGAGCTTTCTTT
>TRBV30|TRBD1|few|TRBJ1-1
CAWRSDPGQAVNTEAFF
TGTGCCTGGAGGTCTGATCCGGGACAGGCTGTGAACACTGAAGCTTTCTTT
>TRBV4-2|.|few|TRBJ2-1
CASSQDRLRGTYNEQFF
TGTGCCAGCAGCCAAGATAGGTTGCGGGGTACCTACAATGAGCAGTTCTTC
>TRBV7-9|TRBD1|.|TRBJ1-6
CASSEQKDRGFNSPLHF
TGTGCCAGCAGCGAACAAAAGGACAGGGGCTTCAATTCACCCCTCCACTTT
>TRBV6-1|.|.|TRBJ2-2
CASKGRGDTGELFF
TGTGCCAGCAAGGGCAGGGGGGACACCGGGGAGCTGTTTTTT
>TRBV27|TRBD1|.|TRBJ1-1
CASSRGRDTEAFF
TGTGCCAGCAGCAGGGGGCGCGACACTGAAGCTTTCTTT
>TRBV6-5|.|medium-sized|TRBJ2-3
CASSFLQQDTQYF
TGTGCCAGCAGTTTCTTACAGCAAGATACGCAGTATTTT